This T cell receptor (beta chain) is drawn from a study of T cells in Graves' hyperthyroidism and ophthalmopathy. Study observations and caveats: Most expanded thyroid clonotypes above 0.001 recurred in blood.

Germline lookup yields CDR1 SQVTM and CDR2 ANQGSEA. V shed 4 bases and J 8 bases; nucleotides not matched to a gene: 2. The CDR3 spans 11 residues. The authors obtained PBMCs from more than 8 ml of fresh peripheral blood. The CDR3 regions of TCR beta were amplified from RNA transcripts. The HTBI primer set was used in a first-round RT-PCR of the TCR CDR3. TCRdb independently ran MiXCR on the multiplex PCR reads; one entry per CDR3 protein. Of about 550,000 distinct CDR3 sequences in the sample, about a fifth are singletons; the top ten hold about 26%. To note about this clonotype: Antigen specificity is unknown.

The genes are TRBV29-1 and TRBJ2-4; 7 bases are shared with TRBD1. Sequenced sample: blood. The source of this sequence is a young man with Graves' hyperthyroidism. CDR3 sequence (DNA): TGCAGCGTTGGACAGGGAGACATTCAGTACTTC. Translating it yields CSVGQGDIQYF.